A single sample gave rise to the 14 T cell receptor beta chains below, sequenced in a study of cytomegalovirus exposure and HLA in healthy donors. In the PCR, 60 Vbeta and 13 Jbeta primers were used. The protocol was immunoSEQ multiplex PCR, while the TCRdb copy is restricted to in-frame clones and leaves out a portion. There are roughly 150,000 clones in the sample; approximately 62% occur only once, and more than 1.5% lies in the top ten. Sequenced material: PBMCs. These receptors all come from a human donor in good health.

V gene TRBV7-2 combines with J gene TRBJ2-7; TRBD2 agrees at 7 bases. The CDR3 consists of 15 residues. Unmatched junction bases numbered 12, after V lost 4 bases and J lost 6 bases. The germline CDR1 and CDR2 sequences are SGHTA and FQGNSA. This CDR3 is CASSSEAGWAGEQYF. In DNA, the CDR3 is TGTGCCAGCAGCTCCGAAGCGGGATGGGCTGGCGAGCAGTACTTC.

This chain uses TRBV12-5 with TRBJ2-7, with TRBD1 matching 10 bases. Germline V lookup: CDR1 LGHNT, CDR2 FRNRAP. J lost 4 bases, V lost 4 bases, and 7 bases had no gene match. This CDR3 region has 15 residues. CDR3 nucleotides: TGTGCTAGTGGTTATGTCCGGGACAGGGGTTACGAGCAGTACTTC. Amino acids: CASGYVRDRGYEQYF. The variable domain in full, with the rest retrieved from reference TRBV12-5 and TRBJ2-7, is DARVTQTPRHKVTEMGQEVTMRCQPILGHNTVFWYRQTMMQGLELLAYFRNRAPLDDSGMPKDRFSAEMPDATLATLKIQPSEPRDSAVYFCASGYVRDRGYEQYFGPGTRLTVT.

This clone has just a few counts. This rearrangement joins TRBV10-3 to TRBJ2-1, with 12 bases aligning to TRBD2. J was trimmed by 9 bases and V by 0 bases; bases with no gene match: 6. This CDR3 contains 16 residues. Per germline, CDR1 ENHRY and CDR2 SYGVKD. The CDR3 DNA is TGTGCCATCAGTGAGTCGACTAGCGGGAGATTCGGTGAGCAGTTCTTC. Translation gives CAISESTSGRFGEQFF.

CDR3: CASSPTGQGSYEQYF. CDR3 DNA: TGCGCCAGCAGCCCAACCGGGCAGGGGTCCTACGAGCAGTACTTC. J is TRBJ2-7 and V is TRBV4-3; maybe TRBD1 (6 bases). This CDR3 is built from 15 residues. V lost 4 bases and J lost 1, with 14 bases in between. Per the germline V gene, CDR1 is LGHNA and CDR2 is YSLEER.

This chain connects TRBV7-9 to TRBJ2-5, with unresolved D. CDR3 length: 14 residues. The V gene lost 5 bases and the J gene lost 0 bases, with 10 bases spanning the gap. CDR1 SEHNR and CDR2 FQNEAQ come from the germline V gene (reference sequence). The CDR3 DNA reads TGTGCCAGCAGCGCCGACTTGTACCAAGAGACCCAGTACTTC. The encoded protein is CASSADLYQETQYF.

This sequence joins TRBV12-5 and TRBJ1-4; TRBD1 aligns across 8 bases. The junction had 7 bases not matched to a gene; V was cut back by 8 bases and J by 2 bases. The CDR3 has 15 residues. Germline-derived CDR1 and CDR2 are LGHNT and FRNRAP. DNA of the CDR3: TGTGCTAGTAAAGGACAGGGATCGACTAATGAAAAACTGTTTTTT. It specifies CASKGQGSTNEKLFF.

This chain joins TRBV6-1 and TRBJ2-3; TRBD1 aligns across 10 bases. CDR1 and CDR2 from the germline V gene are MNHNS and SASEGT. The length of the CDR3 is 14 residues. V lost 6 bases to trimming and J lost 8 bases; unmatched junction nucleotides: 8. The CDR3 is CASSPTGGVSTQYF. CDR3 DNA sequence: TGTGCCAGCAGCCCGACAGGGGGCGTGAGTACGCAGTATTTT.

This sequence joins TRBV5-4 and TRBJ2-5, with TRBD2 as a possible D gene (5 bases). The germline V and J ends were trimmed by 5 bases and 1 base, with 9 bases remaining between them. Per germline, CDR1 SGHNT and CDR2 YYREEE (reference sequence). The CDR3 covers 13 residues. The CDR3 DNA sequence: TGTGCCAGCAGTCAAGCGGCCCAAGAGACCCAGTACTTC. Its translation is CASSQAAQETQYF.

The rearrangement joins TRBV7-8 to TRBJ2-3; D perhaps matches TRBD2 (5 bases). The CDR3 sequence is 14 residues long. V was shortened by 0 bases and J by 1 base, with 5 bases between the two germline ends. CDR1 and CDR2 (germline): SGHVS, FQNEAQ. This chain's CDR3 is CASSLASGTDTQYF. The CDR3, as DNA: TGTGCCAGCAGCTTAGCTAGCGGCACAGATACGCAGTATTTT.

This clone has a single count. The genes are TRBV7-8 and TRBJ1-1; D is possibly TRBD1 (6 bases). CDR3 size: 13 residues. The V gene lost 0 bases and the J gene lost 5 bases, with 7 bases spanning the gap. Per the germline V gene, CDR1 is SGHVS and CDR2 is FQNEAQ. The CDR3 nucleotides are TGTGCCAGCAGCTTAGCCAGGGGTACTGAAGCTTTCTTT. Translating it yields CASSLARGTEAFF.

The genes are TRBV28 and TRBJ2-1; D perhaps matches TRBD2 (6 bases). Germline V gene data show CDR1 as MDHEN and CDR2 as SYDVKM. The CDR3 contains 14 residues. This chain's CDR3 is CAWGGGRPGGEQFF. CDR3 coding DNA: TGTGCTTGGGGTGGGGGGAGGCCTGGGGGTGAGCAGTTCTTC.

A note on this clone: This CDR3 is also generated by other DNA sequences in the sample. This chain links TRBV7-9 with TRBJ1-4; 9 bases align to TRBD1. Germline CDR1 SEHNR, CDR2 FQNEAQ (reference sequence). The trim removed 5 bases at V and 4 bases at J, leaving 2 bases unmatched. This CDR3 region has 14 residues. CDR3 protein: CASSLGQGNEKLFF. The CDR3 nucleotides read TGTGCCAGCAGCCTGGGACAGGGTAATGAAAAACTGTTTTTT.

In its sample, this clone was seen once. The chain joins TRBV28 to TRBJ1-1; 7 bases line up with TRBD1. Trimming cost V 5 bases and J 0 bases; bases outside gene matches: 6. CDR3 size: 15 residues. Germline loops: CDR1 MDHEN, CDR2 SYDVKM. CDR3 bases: TGTGCCAGCAGTACCTTGGACAGGATGAACACTGAAGCTTTCTTT. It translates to CASSTLDRMNTEAFF.

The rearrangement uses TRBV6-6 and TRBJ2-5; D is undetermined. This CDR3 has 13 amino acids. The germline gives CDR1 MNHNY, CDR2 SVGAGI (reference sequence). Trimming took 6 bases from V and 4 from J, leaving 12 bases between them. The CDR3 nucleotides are TGTGCCAGCAGCCCCACGAGCGCAGAGACCCAGTACTTC. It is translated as CASSPTSAETQYF.